The 21 T cell receptor beta chains listed next were all sequenced from one sample in a study of cytomegalovirus exposure and HLA in healthy donors. Profiled with immunoSEQ multiplex PCR; TCRdb holds only in-frame clones, not every one. The sample consists of roughly 140,000 clones, roughly nine tenths of them appearing once. Input material: PBMCs. All receptors derive from a woman younger than 30 in good health and CMV-seropositive.

This chain uses TRBV20-1 with TRBJ2-1; the D is unclear. The CDR3 covers 11 residues. The germline CDR1 and CDR2 sequences are DFQATT and SNEGSKA (reference sequence). Trimming pared 3 bases from V and 5 bases from J, leaving 5 bases between. CDR3: CSASKHNEQFF. DNA of the CDR3: TGCAGTGCTAGCAAGCACAATGAGCAGTTCTTC.

This clone was observed once. The chain combines TRBV15 with TRBJ2-7; TRBD1 matches at 10 bases. The length of the CDR3 is 15 residues. The germline V gene has CDR1 LNHNV and CDR2 YYDKDF (reference sequence). V trimming: 4 bases; J trimming: 4 bases; junction bases outside the gene matches: 7. The DNA of the CDR3 is TGTGCCACCAGCAAATTGTGGGACAGGGGTTACGAGCAGTACTTC. This sequence encodes CATSKLWDRGYEQYF.

The chain recombines TRBV5-1 with TRBJ1-4; D is unclear. Trimming shortened V by 3 bases and J by 4 bases, and 10 bases separated the two germline ends. Germline values: CDR1 SGHRS, CDR2 YFSETQ. The CDR3 contains 14 residues. The CDR3 spells CASSSSGLNEKLFF. CDR3 nucleotides: TGCGCCAGCAGCTCTTCAGGCCTTAATGAAAAACTGTTTTTT.

This clone was seen a few times. The V and J genes are TRBV28 and TRBJ1-1; D gene uncertain. Trimming cost V 1 base and J 4 bases, with 4 bases left between them. The CDR3 is 12 amino acids. Germline-derived CDR1 and CDR2 are MDHEN and SYDVKM. CDR3 sequence: CASSLLATEAFF. The CDR3 coding sequence is TGTGCCAGCAGTTTATTGGCCACTGAAGCTTTCTTT.

The gene calls are TRBV4-3 and TRBJ2-7; D might be TRBD1 (5 bases). The germline gives CDR1 LGHNA, CDR2 YSLEER. With 1 base removed from V and 3 bases from J, the gap between germline ends came to 13 bases. This CDR3 comprises 15 residues. CDR3 loop: CASSQADTVSYEQYF. As DNA, the CDR3 is TGCGCCAGCAGCCAAGCGGACACCGTTAGCTACGAGCAGTACTTC.

Comments on this clone: Germline and junction disagree at one end, which may indicate a read error. The V call is TRBV2, the J call TRBJ1-2; maybe TRBD1 (6 bases). CDR1 and CDR2 (germline): SNHLY, FYNNEI. The CDR3 has 10 residues. The CDR3 DNA is TGTGCCAGCTCGGTGGGGGCGGCCCTCTTC. This encodes CASSVGAALF.

The chain is built from TRBV6-5 and TRBJ2-7; TRBD1 agrees at 9 bases. Germline V gene lookup returns CDR1 MNHEY and CDR2 SVGAGI. This CDR3 contains 14 residues. After removal of 5 bases from V and 1 base from J, the junction contained 3 bases not matched to a gene. This chain's CDR3 is CASSPGTGSYEQYF. Written as DNA, the CDR3 is TGTGCCAGCAGTCCCGGGACAGGGTCCTACGAGCAGTACTTC.

Only one count was recorded for this clone. The chain joins TRBV7-3 to TRBJ2-5, with 12 bases identical to TRBD2. The V segment lost 4 bases and the J segment 5 bases; nucleotides outside the gene matches: 5. This CDR3 is 15 amino acids long. Germline CDR1 reads SGHTA; CDR2 reads FQGTGA. The CDR3 coding sequence is TGTGCCAGCAGCTGGACTAGCGGGATGGGGGAGACCCAGTACTTC. It codes for CASSWTSGMGETQYF. Drawing the rest from reference TRBV7-3 and TRBJ2-5, the complete variable domain is GAGVSQTPSNKVTEKGKYVELRCDPISGHTALYWYRQSLGQGPEFLIYFQGTGAADDSGLPNDRFFAVRPEGSVSTLKIQRTERGDSAVYLCASSWTSGMGETQYFGPGTRLLVL.

The chain joins TRBV5-1 to TRBJ2-5, with 8 positions matching TRBD2. This CDR3 is 14 amino acids long. V lost 0 bases and J lost 7; bases outside the gene matches: 5. Germline loops: CDR1 SGHRS, CDR2 YFSETQ. In DNA, the CDR3 is TGCGCCAGCAGCTTGGGGGGGACTAGAGGGACCCAGTACTTC. Protein sequence: CASSLGGTRGTQYF.

The chain carries TRBV6-1 and TRBJ1-1; no definite D call. The CDR3 runs to 13 residues. Per the germline V gene, CDR1 is MNHNS and CDR2 is SASEGT. Between the trimmed V and J ends, which lost 8 bases and 0 bases, there was a span of 10 bases. The CDR3: CASYAGLNTEAFF. The CDR3 nucleotides are TGTGCCAGCTACGCCGGTCTGAACACTGAAGCTTTCTTT.

This CDR3 reads CASSLTGTGGREQFF. The CDR3, as DNA: TGTGCCAGCAGCCTCACCGGGACAGGGGGTCGAGAGCAGTTCTTC. The chain employs TRBV25-1 and TRBJ2-1; 11 bases are a match to TRBD1. Germline lookup yields CDR1 MGHDK and CDR2 SYGVNS. This CDR3 contains 15 residues. V lost 6 bases, J lost 10 bases, and 11 bases stayed unmatched.

V is TRBV30 and J is TRBJ2-5, with 8 bases that match TRBD1. The CDR3 sequence is 14 residues long. Germline V gives CDR1 GTSNPN, CDR2 SVGIG (reference sequence). V lost 5 bases and J lost 0; bases outside the gene matches: 5. The CDR3 spells CAWDGTGYQETQYF. DNA of the CDR3: TGTGCCTGGGACGGGACAGGTTACCAAGAGACCCAGTACTTC.

This sequence joins TRBV7-9 and TRBJ1-2; D unclear. Trimming took 0 bases from V and 8 from J, leaving 4 bases between them. The CDR3 is 11 residues long. Germline V gene data show CDR1 as SEHNR and CDR2 as FQNEAQ (reference sequence). The CDR3 sequence: CASSLARGYTF. CDR3 DNA: TGTGCCAGCAGCTTAGCGCGGGGCTACACCTTC.

This chain joins TRBV1 and TRBJ1-3; the DNA was not used to check the table's D call, TRBD1. TRBV1 is described as a pseudogene. The CDR3 has 17 amino acids. This CDR3 reads CTSSQAASDTSGNTIYF. CDR3 DNA: TGCACCAGCAGCCAAGCCGCCTCGGACACCTCTGGAAACACCATATATTTT.

This chain links TRBV28 with TRBJ2-2; unclear D gene. This CDR3 has 11 residues. The V end lost 6 bases, the J end lost 5 bases, and 4 bases lay between the germline ends. Germline CDR1 MDHEN, CDR2 SYDVKM. For the CDR3, the DNA is TGTGCCAGCAGGACTACCGGGGAGCTGTTTTTT. The encoded protein is CASRTTGELFF.

This clone was picked up a small number of times. This chain links TRBV10-2 with TRBJ2-3, with 12 nucleotides matching TRBD2. V lost 5 bases and J lost 4; bases outside the gene matches: 4. The CDR3 loop spans 15 amino acids. The germline V gene encodes CDR1 WSHSY and CDR2 SAAADI. The CDR3: CASSLAGGKADTQYF. The CDR3 coding sequence is TGCGCCAGCAGTCTAGCGGGAGGGAAGGCAGATACGCAGTATTTT.

The V call is TRBV20-1, the J call TRBJ2-1; tentative D call: TRBD2 (6 bases). CDR1 DFQATT and CDR2 SNEGSKA come from the germline V gene (reference sequence). The CDR3 contains 11 residues. The ends were cut back, 3 bases at V and 7 bases at J, with 7 bases in the middle. DNA of the CDR3: TGCAGTGCTAGTCGGGGGAATGAGCAGTTCTTC. Translated, it gives CSASRGNEQFF.

The gene calls are TRBV28 and TRBJ2-1, with TRBD2 matching 16 bases. Germline assignment: CDR1 MDHEN and CDR2 SYDVKM. The CDR3 consists of 15 residues. V trimming: 3 bases; J trimming: 8 bases; junction bases outside the gene matches: 1. The CDR3 DNA sequence: TGTGCCAGCAGTTTCGGGACTAGCGGGGGGGATGAGCAGTTCTTC. Protein: CASSFGTSGGDEQFF.

The chain employs TRBV1 and TRBJ2-7; the table assigns TRBD2, which was not confirmed against the DNA. TRBV1 is labeled a pseudogene. The CDR3 is 14 amino acids. The CDR3 loop is CTSSPDGSSYEQYF. The CDR3 coding sequence is TGCACCAGCAGCCCTGACGGGAGTTCCTACGAGCAGTACTTC.

The chain combines TRBV2 with TRBJ2-7; TRBD1 matches 7 bases. Germline CDR1 reads SNHLY; CDR2 reads FYNNEI. The CDR3 has 14 residues. Unmatched junction bases numbered 8, after V lost 6 bases and J lost 3 bases. The CDR3 bases are TGTGCCAGCAGCCACCGTGGACAGGTCTACGAGCAGTACTTC. Translated, it gives CASSHRGQVYEQYF.

A single count supports this clone. The V gene is TRBV19, the J gene TRBJ2-1; 12 bases agree with TRBD1. Germline V gene data show CDR1 as LNHDA and CDR2 as SQIVND (reference sequence). This CDR3 comprises 16 residues. The trim removed 3 bases at V and 12 bases at J, leaving 12 bases unmatched. This chain's CDR3 is CASSIGLPGQGALQFF. CDR3 in DNA: TGTGCCAGTAGTATCGGCCTACCGGGACAGGGGGCTCTGCAGTTCTTC. The variable domain in full, completed from reference TRBV19 and TRBJ2-1, reads DGGITQSPKYLFRKEGQNVTLSCEQNLNHDAMYWYRQDPGQGLRLIYYSQIVNDFQKGDIAEGYSVSREKKESFPLTVTSAQKNPTAFYLCASSIGLPGQGALQFFGPGTRLTVL.